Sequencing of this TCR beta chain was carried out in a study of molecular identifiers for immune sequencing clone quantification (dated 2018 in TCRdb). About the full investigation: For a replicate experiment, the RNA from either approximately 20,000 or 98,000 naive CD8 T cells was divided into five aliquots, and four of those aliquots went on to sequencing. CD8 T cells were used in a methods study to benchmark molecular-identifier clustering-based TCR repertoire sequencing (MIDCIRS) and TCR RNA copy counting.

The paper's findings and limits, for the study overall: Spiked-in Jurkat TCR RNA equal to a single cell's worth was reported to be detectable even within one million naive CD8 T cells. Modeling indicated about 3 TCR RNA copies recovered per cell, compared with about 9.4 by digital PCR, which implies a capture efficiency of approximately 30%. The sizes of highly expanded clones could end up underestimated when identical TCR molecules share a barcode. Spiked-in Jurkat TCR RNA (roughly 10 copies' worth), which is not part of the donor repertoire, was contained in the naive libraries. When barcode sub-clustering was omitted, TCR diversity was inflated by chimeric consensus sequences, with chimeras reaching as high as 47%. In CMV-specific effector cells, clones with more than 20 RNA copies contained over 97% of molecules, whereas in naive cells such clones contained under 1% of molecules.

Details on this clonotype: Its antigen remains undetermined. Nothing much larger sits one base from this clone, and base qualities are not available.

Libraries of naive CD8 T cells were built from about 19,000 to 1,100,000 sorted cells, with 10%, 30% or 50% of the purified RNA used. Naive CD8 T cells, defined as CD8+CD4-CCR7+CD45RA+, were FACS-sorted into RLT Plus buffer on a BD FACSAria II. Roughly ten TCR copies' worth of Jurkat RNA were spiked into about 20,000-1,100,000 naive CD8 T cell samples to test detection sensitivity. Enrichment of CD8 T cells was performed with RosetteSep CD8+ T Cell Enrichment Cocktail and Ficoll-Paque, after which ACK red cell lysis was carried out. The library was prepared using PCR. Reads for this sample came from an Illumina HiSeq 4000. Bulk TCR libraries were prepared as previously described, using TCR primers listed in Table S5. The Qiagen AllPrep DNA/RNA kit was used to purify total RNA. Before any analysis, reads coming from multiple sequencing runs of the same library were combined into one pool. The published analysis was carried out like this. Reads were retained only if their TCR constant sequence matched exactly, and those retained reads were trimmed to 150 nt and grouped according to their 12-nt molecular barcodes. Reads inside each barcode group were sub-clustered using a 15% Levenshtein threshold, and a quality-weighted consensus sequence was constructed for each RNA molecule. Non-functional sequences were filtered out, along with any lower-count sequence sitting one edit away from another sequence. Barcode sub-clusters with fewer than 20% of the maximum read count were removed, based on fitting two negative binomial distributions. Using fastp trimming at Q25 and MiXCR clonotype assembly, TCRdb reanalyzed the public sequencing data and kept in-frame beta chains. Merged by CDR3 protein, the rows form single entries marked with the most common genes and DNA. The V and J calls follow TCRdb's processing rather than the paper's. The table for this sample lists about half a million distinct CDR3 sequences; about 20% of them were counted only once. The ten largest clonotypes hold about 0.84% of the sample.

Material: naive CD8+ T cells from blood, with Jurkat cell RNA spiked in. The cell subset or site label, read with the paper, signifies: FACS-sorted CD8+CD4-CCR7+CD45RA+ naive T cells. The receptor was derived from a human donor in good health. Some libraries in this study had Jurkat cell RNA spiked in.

The nucleotide sequence reads as follows: TGTGCCAGTACCCCCTTAGAAGCAACTAATGAAAAACTGTTTTTT. Its protein product is CASTPLEATNEKLFF. In this chain, TRBV28 is recombined with TRBJ1-4; the D segment cannot be called with confidence. V is clipped by 9 bases and J by 0 bases, and the sequence between their germline boundaries is 14 bases long. From the cysteine through the phenylalanine, the CDR3 covers 15 amino acids. This entry keeps only the CDR3 DNA: 45 bases, framed from base 1. CDR1 and CDR2, per the germline V gene, are MDHEN and SYDVKM.